This paragraph covers one TCR beta chain sequence. CDR1 MGHRA and CDR2 YSYEKL come from the germline V gene. The CDR3 consists of 16 residues. V lost 3 bases, J lost 3 bases, and 15 bases lay in between. The sample comes from a study of blood T cell repertoires in COVID-19. Study-wide background: PBMCs, B-cell-depleted T cells, or T cells were the source of the cDNA or gDNA that made up the material.

Source study methods: Amplification of reference gene primers provided the estimated nucleated cell counts. Only in-frame clones appear in the TCRdb table, and some are missing; sequencing was by immunoSEQ multiplex PCR. That table furnishes V, J and clone size, whereas the DNA furnished D and trimming. The sample comprises some 150,000 clones, roughly 83% of which are singletons, and under 4.5% rests with the top ten. Study members were between about 18 and 100 years old and lived in some 26 US regions. Participants were placed into cohorts based on the clinical history they reported. The sequenced sample was PBMCs or T cells enriched from blood (not recorded which). The TCR sequence derives from a woman in her forties or fifties who had recovered from COVID-19. The chain carries TRBV4-1 and TRBJ1-5; a weak D match, TRBD1 (6 bases). CDR3 nucleotides: TGCGCCAGCAGCCATCCCGCTACAGGGTTCAATCAGCCCCAGCATTTT. Translating gives CASSHPATGFNQPQHF.